These T cell receptor beta chains were read from a single sample in a study of blood T cell repertoires in COVID-19. TCRdb keeps only in-frame clones here, not all; method: immunoSEQ multiplex PCR. The data show approximately 470,000 clones, approximately 86% seen once. Sequencing was carried out using PBMCs or T cells enriched from blood (not recorded which). The source is a woman between 18 and 30 years old who had recovered from COVID-19. CDR3s include the opening cysteine and the closing phenylalanine or tryptophan. A D gene is named only where the DNA matches it firmly. Not every row has a clone size; where given, it reads once, few, many or a size class.

v_gene,d_gene,len,j_gene,abundance,CDR3aa,CDR3nt
TRBV30,-,13,TRBJ1-1,-,CAWSVHKNTEAFF,TGTGCCTGGAGTGTACACAAGAACACTGAAGCTTTCTTT
TRBV4-1,-,16,TRBJ1-2,-,CASSQEITSTRYGYTF,TGCGCCAGCAGCCAAGAGATAACCTCAACGCGGTATGGCTACACCTTC
TRBV7-2,-,14,TRBJ1-4,few,CASSPSPGWEKLFF,TGTGCCAGCAGCCCAAGCCCGGGGTGGGAAAAACTGTTTTTT
TRBV7-2,TRBD1,13,TRBJ1-2,-,CASSDRQGYGYTF,TGTGCCAGCAGCGACAGACAGGGCTATGGCTACACCTTC
TRBV5-1,-,13,TRBJ2-7,-,CASSLPTSGEQYF,TGCGCCAGCAGCTTGCCGACATCGGGGGAGCAGTACTTC
TRBV5-1,-,16,TRBJ1-3,-,CASSLDRSLGQDTIYF,TGCGCCAGCAGCTTGGACAGGTCTTTGGGTCAAGACACCATATATTTT
TRBV19,-,12,TRBJ1-2,-,CASSISGYGYTF,TGTGCCAGTAGTATTTCGGGCTATGGCTACACCTTC
TRBV28,TRBD2,21,TRBJ2-1,few,CASSLLRPGLAGGQRGNEQFF,TGTGCCAGCTCCCTATTGAGACCGGGACTAGCGGGGGGGCAACGGGGTAATGAGCAGTTCTTC
TRBV5-1,-,14,TRBJ2-1,-,CASRELTSYNEQFF,TGCGCCAGCAGGGAGCTAACTTCCTACAATGAGCAGTTCTTC
TRBV7-2,-,14,TRBJ2-7,-,CASSFLGAAGEQYF,TGTGCCAGCAGCTTTTTGGGCGCGGCGGGCGAGCAGTACTTC
TRBV2,-,13,TRBJ1-2,once,CASSDMQFYGYTF,TGTGCCAGCAGTGATATGCAGTTCTATGGCTACACCTTC
TRBV6-5,TRBD1,13,TRBJ2-5,-,CASRETGGQTQYF,TGTGCCAGCAGGGAGACAGGGGGCCAGACCCAGTACTTC
TRBV5-4,TRBD1,14,TRBJ1-4,-,CASSSGQSNEKLFF,TGTGCCAGCAGTTCGGGACAGTCTAATGAAAAACTGTTTTTT
TRBV6-5,-,13,TRBJ1-2,-,CASSLTVDYGYTF,TGTGCCAGCAGTTTGACAGTCGACTATGGCTACACCTTC
TRBV19,TRBD1,14,TRBJ2-7,-,CASSGTGDSYEQYF,TGTGCCAGTAGTGGGACAGGGGACTCCTACGAGCAGTACTTC
TRBV4-1,-,17,TRBJ2-1,-,CASSQGRKVAPFNEQFF,TGCGCCAGCAGCCAAGGGCGAAAAGTAGCGCCATTCAATGAGCAGTTCTTC
TRBV5-5,-,16,TRBJ1-6,-,CASSSYPDSGGTPLHF,TGTGCCAGCAGCTCATATCCTGACTCAGGAGGTACACCCCTCCACTTT
TRBV11-2,-,13,TRBJ1-1,-,CASSDLRGTEAFF,TGTGCCAGCAGCGACCTCCGGGGCACTGAAGCTTTCTTT
TRBV5-1,TRBD2,14,TRBJ2-5,-,CASSPPGGGETQYF,TGCGCCAGCAGCCCGCCGGGAGGGGGGGAGACCCAGTACTTC
TRBV5-5,TRBD1,15,TRBJ2-3,-,CASSSGQLSTDTQYF,TGTGCCAGCAGCTCGGGACAGCTTAGCACAGATACGCAGTATTTT
TRBV6-5,-,15,TRBJ1-2,-,CASSYSGVAFSGYTF,TGTGCCAGCAGTTACTCAGGGGTTGCCTTTAGTGGCTACACCTTC
TRBV28,TRBD1,18,TRBJ1-4,-,CASSLSPGRQGMYEKLFF,TGTGCCAGCAGTTTATCCCCGGGGAGACAGGGGATGTATGAAAAACTGTTTTTT
TRBV20-1,-,11,TRBJ2-3,few,CSARSTDTQYF,TGCAGTGCTAGATCGACAGATACGCAGTATTTT
TRBV7-7,TRBD2,16,TRBJ2-3,-,CASSLAYGGAGDTQYF,TGTGCTAGCAGCTTAGCGTACGGGGGGGCGGGAGATACGCAGTATTTT
TRBV5-1,-,16,TRBJ2-1,-,CASSLAGSSDVNEQFF,TGCGCCAGCAGCTTGGCCGGGTCCTCAGACGTCAATGAGCAGTTCTTC
TRBV6-5,TRBD1,13,TRBJ1-5,few,CASDRALNQPQHF,TGTGCCAGCGACAGGGCCCTAAATCAGCCCCAGCATTTT
TRBV30,-,18,TRBJ2-1,-,CAWRHRPTGGPSYNEQFF,TGTGCCTGGAGGCACCGGCCCACGGGGGGCCCTTCTTACAATGAGCAGTTCTTC
TRBV7-9,-,14,TRBJ1-3,-,CASSAQQGSDTIYF,TGTGCCAGCAGCGCTCAGCAGGGTTCGGACACCATATATTTT
TRBV28,-,14,TRBJ1-3,once,CASSPDSSGNTIYF,TGTGCCAGCAGCCCGGACAGCTCTGGAAACACCATATATTTT
TRBV5-1,-,14,TRBJ1-4,-,CASSLEPTNEKLFF,TGCGCCAGCAGCTTGGAGCCAACTAATGAAAAACTGTTTTTT
TRBV4-1,-,15,TRBJ1-4,-,CASSQLLGTNEKLFF,TGCGCCAGCAGCCAATTACTAGGAACTAATGAAAAACTGTTTTTT
TRBV5-6,-,15,TRBJ1-2,-,CASSLLRVRNYGYTF,TGTGCCAGCAGCTTGTTACGGGTCCGGAACTATGGCTACACCTTC
TRBV4-1,-,15,TRBJ1-1,-,CASSHTLGSGTEAFF,TGCGCCAGCAGCCACACGCTAGGAAGTGGGACTGAAGCTTTCTTT
TRBV15,-,16,TRBJ1-2,once,CATSLDPGLGDYGYTF,TGTGCCACCAGCTTAGACCCGGGACTGGGAGACTATGGCTACACCTTC
TRBV21-1,-,18,TRBJ2-3,-,CASSTKPGQGADTDTQYF,TGTGCCAGCAGCACGAAACCGGGACAGGGGGCAGACACAGATACGCAGTATTTT
TRBV7-6,-,13,TRBJ2-7,-,CASSLGQGTEQYF,TGTGCCAGCAGCTTAGGTCAGGGGACCGAGCAGTACTTC
TRBV10-3,TRBD1,13,TRBJ2-5,-,CAISRDSGETQYF,TGTGCCATCAGCCGGGACAGTGGAGAGACCCAGTACTTC
TRBV5-4,-,15,TRBJ2-2,-,CASSLPGDSTGELFF,TGTGCCAGCAGCTTGCCAGGGGATTCAACCGGGGAGCTGTTTTTT
TRBV9,TRBD1,16,TRBJ2-2,-,CASSARRQGANGELFF,TGTGCCAGCAGCGCCCGTCGACAGGGGGCGAACGGGGAGCTGTTTTTT
TRBV30,-,12,TRBJ1-1,-,CAWSDRNTEAFF,TGTGCCTGGAGTGACAGGAACACTGAAGCTTTCTTT
TRBV5-4,TRBD2,18,TRBJ2-3,once,CASSSAPGLEAFTDTQYF,TGTGCCAGCAGCTCCGCCCCGGGACTAGAAGCTTTCACAGATACGCAGTATTTT
TRBV4-1,TRBD1,15,TRBJ2-7,-,CASSPRGTGGSEQYF,TGCGCCAGCAGCCCCCGGGGGACAGGAGGGTCCGAGCAGTACTTC
TRBV2,TRBD1,14,TRBJ1-4,-,CASREQGQSEKLFF,TGTGCCAGCAGGGAACAGGGGCAAAGTGAAAAACTGTTTTTT
TRBV29-1,TRBD2,13,TRBJ2-7,-,CSVGGARGGEQYF,TGCAGCGTCGGGGGGGCCCGAGGCGGCGAGCAGTACTTC
TRBV18,TRBD1,14,TRBJ1-1,-,CASSKLGARDRTFF,TGTGCCAGCTCAAAACTGGGGGCCCGGGACAGGACTTTCTTT
TRBV6-6,-,14,TRBJ2-7,-,CASSSRDSGRKQYF,TGTGCCAGCAGTTCCCGGGACTCCGGTAGGAAGCAGTACTTC
TRBV10-2,-,15,TRBJ2-3,-,CASSEEGGSTDTQYF,TGCGCCAGCAGTGAGGAGGGGGGGAGCACAGATACGCAGTATTTT
TRBV3-1/TRBV3-2,TRBD1,17,TRBJ2-3,-,CASTTQGVGPSTDTQYF,TGTGCCAGCACCACCCAGGGGGTAGGGCCAAGCACAGATACGCAGTATTTT
TRBV19,TRBD1,15,TRBJ1-1,-,CASSTLRTGGTEAFF,TGTGCCAGTAGTACCCTCCGGACAGGGGGCACTGAAGCTTTCTTT
TRBV4-2,-,14,TRBJ1-2,-,CASSQVGGVYGYTF,TGTGCCAGCAGCCAAGTCGGGGGGGTCTATGGCTACACCTTC
TRBV24-1,TRBD1,17,TRBJ1-6,-,CATSDFLDREVNSPLHF,TGTGCCACCAGTGATTTCCTCGACAGGGAGGTAAATTCACCCCTCCACTTT
TRBV28,-,13,TRBJ1-1,-,CASSDSGRTEAFF,TGTGCCAGCAGTGATAGTGGGCGCACTGAAGCTTTCTTT
TRBV29-1,-,14,TRBJ2-1,once,CSVDRDKAYNEQFF,TGCAGCGTTGATAGGGACAAGGCCTACAATGAGCAGTTCTTC
TRBV5-1,-,13,TRBJ1-1,-,CASSFGQEDLAFF,TGCGCCAGCAGCTTCGGGCAGGAGGACTTGGCTTTCTTT
TRBV2,TRBD1,14,TRBJ1-2,-,CASSTGTGYYGYTF,TGTGCCAGCAGTACCGGGACAGGTTATTATGGCTACACCTTC
TRBV2,-,12,TRBJ1-5,few,CASSAGNQPQHF,TGTGCCAGCAGTGCGGGGAATCAGCCCCAGCATTTT
TRBV3-1/TRBV3-2,TRBD1,17,TRBJ2-7,-,CASSQAPAGTGAYEQYF,TGTGCCAGCAGCCAAGCTCCTGCCGGGACAGGGGCCTACGAGCAGTACTTC